The 7 T cell receptor beta chains below were found in one sample sequenced in a study of tumor-infiltrating lymphocytes in primary liver carcinoma. The input was 500 ng total RNA; TCR beta cDNA was made from it with a constant-region primer. ARM-PCR, slightly modified, supplied the TCR beta libraries through three nested multiplex PCR rounds. Running roughly 10 cycles apiece, the first two PCR rounds relied on TRBV1-TRBV30 forward primers together with a C-beta reverse primer. TCRdb independently ran MiXCR on the multiplex PCR reads; one entry per CDR3 protein. Among 65,000 to 90,000 distinct CDR3 sequences listed, more than 65% were seen once. Co-extraction of RNA and DNA was performed on about 20-32 mg of unsorted bulk tissue. The sample comprised liver tumor tissue from sampling region 1. Subset indicated: tumor region T1, superior pole. All receptors come from a man between 40 and 49 years old with primary liver carcinoma and hepatitis B virus infection.

This clonotype came up once. The gene calls are TRBV11-2 and TRBJ2-7; D is perhaps TRBD2 (6 bases). The CDR3 is 13 amino acids. CDR1 is SGHAT, CDR2 FQNNGV, per germline. CDR3 loop: CAYSLSELASQYF. DNA of the CDR3: TGTGCGTACAGCTTAAGTGAGCTAGCGTCGCAGTACTTC.

Of note for this clonotype: This may be a read error: a much more frequent sequence differs by one nucleotide. This chain uses TRBV5-1 with TRBJ2-7; 8 bases fit TRBD1. Germline V lookup: CDR1 SGHRS, CDR2 YFSETQ. The V gene end was trimmed by 7 bases and the J gene end by 2 bases; junction bases not matched to a gene: 11. The CDR3 sequence is 15 residues long. The CDR3 protein is CASCEDRGTTYEQYF. The CDR3 nucleotides read TGCGCCAGCTGCGAAGACAGGGGAACTACCTACGAGCAGTACTTC. Full variable domain (missing parts from reference TRBV5-1 and TRBJ2-7): KAGVTQTPRYLIKTRGQQVTLSCSPISGHRSVSWYQQTPGQGLQFLFEYFSETQRNKGNFPGRFSGRQFSNSRSEMNVSTLELGDSALYLCASCEDRGTTYEQYFGPGTRLTVT.

For this clonotype: At one end the junction does not follow the germline gene, possibly because of a read error. The J gene is TRBJ2-6, the V gene TRBV5-4; TRBD1 agrees at 9 bases. This CDR3 is 15 amino acids long. Germline-derived CDR1 and CDR2 are SGHNT and YYREEE (reference sequence). CDR3 coding DNA: TGTGCCAGCAGCTCACAGGGGGCTGGGGCCAACGTCCTGGTTTTC. As protein: CASSSQGAGANVLVF.

As for this clonotype: One end of the junction fails to match germline, which may point to a read error. The chain has TRBV11-2 and TRBJ2-1; 14 positions agree with TRBD2. CDR1 is SGHAT, CDR2 FQNNGV, per germline. This CDR3 spans 16 amino acids. The CDR3 region is CASSCSSTSGRGGGIF. In DNA, the CDR3 is TGTGCCAGCAGCTGCTCTTCGACTAGCGGGAGGGGAGGCGGTATCTTC.

This clonotype was recorded many times. The rearrangement links TRBV5-6 to TRBJ2-3; 10 nucleotides line up with TRBD2. There are 15 residues in the CDR3. Germline trimming cut 4 bases from V and 6 bases from J; bases unmatched to any gene: 8. Germline V lookup: CDR1 SGHDT, CDR2 YYEEEE. The CDR3 region has the DNA TGTGCCAGCAGCACTGGGACTAGCGCCCGGGATACGCAGTATTTT. Translating it yields CASSTGTSARDTQYF. Together with reference TRBV5-6 and TRBJ2-3, the CDR3 gives the full variable domain: DAGVTQSPTHLIKTRGQQVTLRCSPKSGHDTVSWYQQALGQGPQFIFQYYEEEERQRGNFPDRFSGHQFPNYSSELNVNALLLGDSALYLCASSTGTSARDTQYFGPGTRLTVL.

The sample holds a few counts of this clonotype. The chain recombines TRBV11-1 with TRBJ2-5; D remains unclear. The CDR3 runs 13 residues. The germline V gene has CDR1 SGHAT and CDR2 FQDESV (reference sequence). The germline V and J ends were trimmed by 11 bases and 1 base, with 14 bases remaining between them. The CDR3 region has the DNA TGTGCCTCTACGAAGATAAGCCAAGAGACCCAGTACTTC. It is translated as CASTKISQETQYF.

This clonotype occurred a few times. A much larger clone lies a single base off, so this may be a read error. V is TRBV13 and J is TRBJ2-7; no reliable D call. The J call may be incorrect, as the DNA end agrees better with TRBJ2-1. Per the germline V gene, CDR1 is PRHDT and CDR2 is FYEKMQ (reference sequence). The CDR3 length is 11 residues. The CDR3 loop is CASSLFYEQFF. The CDR3 DNA reads as TGTGCCAGCAGCCTCTTCTACGAGCAGTTCTTC.